This T cell receptor (beta chain) came from a study of cytomegalovirus exposure and HLA in healthy donors. Study-wide results and caveats: Cytomegalovirus association was listed for approximately 160 TCR beta chains. In a later analysis, specific HLA alleles were associated with over 15,000 TCR beta sequences at a 0.05 false discovery rate. Some segments of the V type, notably TRBV6-2 and TRBV6-3, were excluded as indistinguishable.

To note about this clone: Antigen specificity is unknown.

The study ran its PCR with 60 Vbeta and 13 Jbeta primers. TCRdb's copy holds only in-frame clones and misses some; the assay was immunoSEQ multiplex PCR. The table lists 150,000 or so clones, around 82% of them singletons, with 2% to 2.5% in the top ten. V was cut by 5 bases and J by 11 bases, with 18 bases left in between. This CDR3 region has 13 residues. Germline V CDR1 and CDR2: SEHNR, FQNEAQ (reference sequence). The rearrangement links TRBV7-9 to TRBJ1-2, with D tentatively TRBD1 (6 bases). Specimen: PBMCs. This receptor was obtained from a man aged 45 to 65 in good health and CMV-seronegative. CDR3 bases: TGTGCCAGCAGCCCCCCTTTTGGGGGCGAATACACCTTC. Translating gives CASSPPFGGEYTF.